One and the same sample provided the 32 T cell receptor beta chains below, sequenced in a study of cytomegalovirus exposure and HLA in healthy donors. 60 Vbeta and 13 Jbeta primers were used in PCR. Assay used: immunoSEQ multiplex PCR; TCRdb lists only in-frame clones, some missing. The sample has roughly 80,000 clones; under 65% are singletons. Sequencing was performed on PBMCs. The receptors derive from a male donor in good health and CMV-seropositive.

J is TRBJ2-7 and V is TRBV30; TRBD2 agrees at 13 bases. V lost 2 bases and J lost 6; bases outside the gene matches: 7. The CDR3 loop spans 15 amino acids. Germline V gives CDR1 GTSNPN, CDR2 SVGIG (reference sequence). The CDR3 DNA sequence: TGTGCCTGGAGTCTTACTAGCGGGAGGGCCGGCGAGCAGTACTTC. This codes for CAWSLTSGRAGEQYF.

There are a few counts of this clone. The genes are TRBV19 and TRBJ2-7; 10 bases are a match to TRBD1. V lost 2 bases and J lost 7; bases outside the gene matches: 14. The CDR3 sequence is 17 residues long. CDR1 is LNHDA and CDR2 is SQIVND in the germline V gene (reference sequence). The CDR3 region has the DNA TGTGCCAGTAGTATATCCCCTCCTACGACAGGGGGCAAAGAGCAGTACTTC. It encodes CASSISPPTTGGKEQYF.

The DNA of the CDR3 is TGTGCCAGTAGTATAGCCCGTCGGGACAGGTCTTTGATCGGGGGCGGCTACACCTTC. Translating gives CASSIARRDRSLIGGGYTF. The chain uses TRBV19 and TRBJ1-2; 8 bases match TRBD1. This CDR3 spans 19 amino acids. V lost 1 base and J lost 8; bases outside the gene matches: 21. CDR1 and CDR2 (germline): LNHDA, SQIVND (reference sequence).

This clone was observed a single time. The chain joins TRBV15 to TRBJ1-1; D is perhaps TRBD1 (5 bases). Germline assignment: CDR1 LNHNV and CDR2 YYDKDF (reference sequence). Trimming pared 0 bases from V and 8 bases from J, leaving 10 bases between. The CDR3 spans 13 residues. The CDR3 is CATSRDRVLEAFF. The DNA for the CDR3 is TGTGCCACCAGCAGAGACAGGGTCCTCGAAGCTTTCTTT.

This clone was found a few times. The chain employs TRBV29-1 and TRBJ1-1; 7 positions match TRBD1. The V segment lost 3 bases and the J segment 5 bases; nucleotides outside the gene matches: 6. Germline V gene sequence: CDR1 SQVTM, CDR2 ANQGSEA. The CDR3 totals 13 residues. The CDR3 DNA sequence: TGCAGCGTTGATCGGCAGGGGGGAACTGAAGCTTTCTTT. Translated: CSVDRQGGTEAFF. Looking up the rest from reference TRBV29-1 and TRBJ1-1 gives the full variable domain: SAVISQKPSRDICQRGTSLTIQCQVDSQVTMMFWYRQQPGQSLTLIATANQGSEATYESGFVIDKFPISRPNLTFSTLTVSNMSPEDSSIYLCSVDRQGGTEAFFGQGTRLTVV.

This clone appeared a single time. The chain links TRBV7-6 to TRBJ2-7; D not certain. The CDR3 is made up of 13 amino acids. CDR1 SGHVS and CDR2 FNYEAQ come from the germline V gene. The V end lost 2 bases, the J end lost 1 base, and 6 bases lay between the germline ends. This CDR3 is CASSLQRSYEQYF. CDR3 nucleotide sequence: TGTGCCAGCAGCTTACAACGGTCCTACGAGCAGTACTTC.

This clone was seen a handful of times. The CDR3 bases are TGTGCCAGTCCCCGGGCAGGGAAAGGTAACACCGGGGAGCTGTTTTTT. It codes for CASPRAGKGNTGELFF. This chain joins TRBV19 and TRBJ2-2; perhaps TRBD1 as D (5 bases). Trimming left V 8 bases short and J 2 bases short, with 18 bases between. Germline assignment: CDR1 LNHDA and CDR2 SQIVND (reference sequence). This CDR3 has 16 residues. Together with reference TRBV19 and TRBJ2-2, the CDR3 gives the full variable domain: DGGITQSPKYLFRKEGQNVTLSCEQNLNHDAMYWYRQDPGQGLRLIYYSQIVNDFQKGDIAEGYSVSREKKESFPLTVTSAQKNPTAFYLCASPRAGKGNTGELFFGEGSRLTVL.

The chain carries TRBV5-1 and TRBJ2-7, with 10 bases aligning to TRBD2. V shed 4 bases, J shed 6 bases, and the junction held 7 bases outside the gene matches. From germline, CDR1 is SGHRS and CDR2 YFSETQ. This CDR3 is 14 amino acids long. The CDR3 sequence is CASSLVAGGGEQYF. In DNA, the CDR3 is TGCGCCAGCAGCCTGGTAGCGGGAGGAGGCGAGCAGTACTTC. The variable domain in full, completed from reference TRBV5-1 and TRBJ2-7, reads KAGVTQTPRYLIKTRGQQVTLSCSPISGHRSVSWYQQTPGQGLQFLFEYFSETQRNKGNFPGRFSGRQFSNSRSEMNVSTLELGDSALYLCASSLVAGGGEQYFGPGTRLTVT.

The chain uses TRBV6-5 and TRBJ2-1, with D possibly matching TRBD1 (5 bases). CDR1 and CDR2 (germline): MNHEY, SVGAGI. The V end lost 2 bases, the J end lost 4 bases, and 15 bases lay between the germline ends. This CDR3 comprises 16 residues. CDR3: CASSYEGVSQYNEQFF. Written as DNA, the CDR3 is TGTGCCAGCAGTTACGAAGGGGTTTCTCAATACAATGAGCAGTTCTTC.

This clone appeared once. One end of the junction does not line up with germline, which may come from a read error. The genes are TRBV27 and TRBJ1-3; the D is unclear. The CDR3 is 16 amino acids. The germline CDR1 and CDR2 sequences are MNHEY and SMNVEV (reference sequence). CDR3 sequence reads: CARSSGRGGSGNTIYF. Here the CDR3 DNA reads TGTGCCCGCAGTTCCGGAAGAGGAGGCTCTGGAAACACCATATATTTT.

This chain joins TRBV27 and TRBJ2-1; tentatively, D is TRBD2 (6 bases). CDR3 size: 15 residues. Trimming left V 4 bases short and J 4 bases short, with 14 bases between. The germline V gene encodes CDR1 MNHEY and CDR2 SMNVEV (reference sequence). This CDR3 reads CASSWTGGGYNEQFF. In DNA, the CDR3 is TGTGCCAGCAGTTGGACCGGGGGTGGTTACAATGAGCAGTTCTTC.

This clone was seen a few times. The chain is built from TRBV7-2 and TRBJ2-7; TRBD2 matches 7 bases. CDR1 and CDR2 from the germline V gene are SGHTA and FQGNSA. The CDR3 totals 14 residues. Losses at the gene ends were 1 base for V and 3 bases for J; bases not matched to a gene: 3. CDR3 loop: CASSLGGSGYEQYF. The CDR3 DNA follows: TGTGCCAGCAGCTTAGGCGGGAGTGGCTACGAGCAGTACTTC.

This clone was counted a few times. This CDR3 is CASSPGGGKNTGELFF. The DNA for the CDR3 is TGTGCCAGCAGCCCCGGCGGGGGCAAGAACACCGGGGAGCTGTTTTTT. The genes are TRBV5-4 and TRBJ2-2; the D gene is possibly TRBD2 (7 bases). Between the trimmed V and J ends, which lost 4 bases and 1 base, there was a span of 14 bases. This CDR3 is 16 amino acids long. The V gene's germline CDR1 is SGHNT and CDR2 YYREEE (reference sequence).

J is TRBJ1-2 and V is TRBV5-4; D perhaps matches TRBD1 (6 bases). The CDR3 has 16 amino acids. V was pared by 3 bases and J by 6 bases, with 21 bases between. Germline loops: CDR1 SGHNT, CDR2 YYREEE (reference sequence). The CDR3 region has the DNA TGTGCCAGCAGCTCGGGATCCGCAGGGGTGCTCGATGGCTACACCTTC. It translates to CASSSGSAGVLDGYTF.

The chain joins TRBV7-4 to TRBJ1-2, with 8 positions matching TRBD1. Germline V CDR1 and CDR2: SGHVT, SQSDAQ. The CDR3 has 17 residues. V shed 5 bases and J 8 bases; nucleotides not matched to a gene: 19. CDR3 sequence: CASSLRQGPTPRRGYTF. In nucleotides, the CDR3 is TGTGCCAGCAGCCTCCGACAGGGGCCTACTCCAAGGCGAGGCTACACCTTC.

The V and J genes are TRBV29-1 and TRBJ2-1, with 8 nucleotides matching TRBD2. The V gene's germline CDR1 is SQVTM and CDR2 ANQGSEA. The CDR3 is 14 residues long. The V gene end was trimmed by 3 bases and the J gene end by 7 bases; junction bases not matched to a gene: 8. Here the CDR3 reads CSVDGGGLRNEQFF. In DNA form, the CDR3 reads TGCAGCGTTGACGGGGGGGGTCTTCGGAATGAGCAGTTCTTC.

This clone was observed a handful of times. The genes are TRBV29-1 and TRBJ2-7, with 14 bases that match TRBD2. Germline V CDR1 and CDR2: SQVTM, ANQGSEA. V lost 1 base, J lost 0 bases, and 2 bases stayed unmatched. There are 16 residues in the CDR3. CDR3 nucleotide sequence: TGCAGCGTTGAAGTGGGGACTAGCGGGAGCTCCTACGAGCAGTACTTC. It is translated as CSVEVGTSGSSYEQYF.

The chain employs TRBV28 and TRBJ1-5; 7 nucleotides agree with TRBD1. V lost 5 bases, J lost 3 bases, and 1 base stayed unmatched. The CDR3 consists of 13 residues. Germline V gene sequence: CDR1 MDHEN, CDR2 SYDVKM. The CDR3 spells CASSGTVNQPQHF. The CDR3 bases are TGTGCCAGCAGTGGGACAGTCAATCAGCCCCAGCATTTT.

This clone has a handful of counts. The rearrangement links TRBV5-1 to TRBJ2-5, with a tentative D call TRBD2 (7 bases). Trimming took 2 bases from V and 5 from J, leaving 16 bases between them. From germline, CDR1 is SGHRS and CDR2 YFSETQ. The CDR3 totals 15 residues. CDR3 sequence (DNA): TGCGCCAGCAGCTTAACCTCTAGCGGACAGGAGACCCAGTACTTC. Its translation is CASSLTSSGQETQYF.

This clone was detected once. This chain links TRBV15 with TRBJ2-1; D call uncertain. With 5 bases removed from V and 8 bases from J, the gap between germline ends came to 10 bases. Germline values: CDR1 LNHNV, CDR2 YYDKDF (reference sequence). There are 12 residues in the CDR3. The CDR3 protein is CATSALEDEQFF. CDR3 DNA: TGTGCCACCAGCGCTTTAGAGGATGAGCAGTTCTTC.

The gene calls are TRBV7-2 and TRBJ1-2; the D is unclear. This CDR3 has 11 amino acids. CDR1 is SGHTA, CDR2 FQGNSA, per germline. Trimming removed 9 bases at V and 9 bases at J, with 14 bases between. The CDR3 is CARTRVISYTF. The CDR3 DNA reads as TGTGCCAGAACGAGGGTTATCAGCTACACCTTC.

The V call is TRBV6-5, the J call TRBJ2-7; TRBD2 might be the D (7 bases). The CDR3 has 14 residues. V lost 2 bases to trimming and J lost 4 bases, with 12 bases between them. In germline, CDR1 is MNHEY, CDR2 SVGAGI. CDR3: CASSYEAGAYEQYF. The CDR3 DNA reads as TGTGCCAGCAGTTACGAGGCGGGGGCGTACGAGCAGTACTTC.

The chain joins TRBV2 to TRBJ1-2; D is unclear. The CDR3 runs to 13 residues. The germline gives CDR1 SNHLY, CDR2 FYNNEI. V was pared by 11 bases and J by 4 bases, with 17 bases between. This CDR3 reads CAGTGVGSYGYTF. In nucleotides, the CDR3 is TGTGCCGGAACGGGAGTAGGTAGCTATGGCTACACCTTC.

The V call is TRBV9, the J call TRBJ1-5, with D unresolved. V lost 4 bases and J lost 6, with 11 bases in between. Germline V CDR1 and CDR2: SGDLS, YYNGEE. This CDR3 region has 13 residues. The CDR3 nucleotides are TGTGCCAGCAGCTCGGACCGGGGTCAGCCCCAGCATTTT. This translates into CASSSDRGQPQHF.

Only one count was recorded for this clone. The rearrangement uses TRBV7-2 and TRBJ2-7; D is unclear. V lost 5 bases, J lost 0 bases, and 8 bases lay in between. Per germline, CDR1 SGHTA and CDR2 FQGNSA. CDR3 length equals 13 residues. The CDR3 nucleotides are TGTGCCAGCAGCCTCACGCGCTCCTACGAGCAGTACTTC. This sequence encodes CASSLTRSYEQYF.

The chain has TRBV5-4 and TRBJ1-1; TRBD1 agrees at 8 bases. Losses at the gene ends were 4 bases for V and 3 bases for J; bases not matched to a gene: 8. The germline CDR1 and CDR2 sequences are SGHNT and YYREEE (reference sequence). This CDR3 spans 15 amino acids. DNA of the CDR3: TGTGCCAGCAGCCCGGGACAGGTGTCGGACACTGAAGCTTTCTTT. Residues: CASSPGQVSDTEAFF.

This chain uses TRBV6-6 with TRBJ2-2, with D tentatively TRBD2 (5 bases). The CDR3 is 14 amino acids. Trimming left V 7 bases short and J 1 base short, with 10 bases between. Germline CDR1 is MNHNY and CDR2 is SVGAGI (reference sequence). CDR3 protein: CASNQRGNTGELFF. CDR3 nucleotide sequence: TGTGCCAGCAATCAACGGGGGAACACCGGGGAGCTGTTTTTT.

In its sample, this clone was seen many times. The chain employs TRBV5-1 and TRBJ1-1, with unresolved D. Germline V gives CDR1 SGHRS, CDR2 YFSETQ. The CDR3 contains 17 residues. V was trimmed by 3 bases and J by 0 bases, leaving 18 bases between them. CDR3 sequence (DNA): TGCGCCAGCAGCTCCCAAGGAGGAGGGCTTCTGAACACTGAAGCTTTCTTT. Its protein is CASSSQGGGLLNTEAFF.

The chain employs TRBV30 and TRBJ1-2; D not certain. Germline V gene lookup returns CDR1 GTSNPN and CDR2 SVGIG (reference sequence). This CDR3 comprises 11 residues. The V end lost 5 bases, the J end lost 3 bases, and 7 bases lay between the germline ends. CDR3: CAWGRDYGYTF. For the CDR3, the DNA is TGTGCCTGGGGGCGCGACTATGGCTACACCTTC.

The chain is built from TRBV7-6 and TRBJ1-1; the D gene is possibly TRBD1 (5 bases). Germline loops: CDR1 SGHVS, CDR2 FNYEAQ. This CDR3 spans 14 amino acids. The V gene lost 7 bases and the J gene lost 3 bases, with 15 bases spanning the gap. The CDR3 protein is CASKVGEGHTEAFF. In DNA, the CDR3 is TGTGCCAGCAAGGTAGGGGAGGGCCACACTGAAGCTTTCTTT.

The chain employs TRBV1 and TRBJ2-7; the table's TRBD1 call for D was not verified on the DNA. TRBV1 is deemed a pseudogene. CDR3 length: 15 residues. The CDR3 DNA sequence: TGCACCAGCAGCCTGAAAAGGGCGAACAGGGGGCCCCCGTACTTC. Translating it yields CTSSLKRANRGPPYF.

V and J are TRBV5-4 and TRBJ2-5; D remains ambiguous. CDR1 and CDR2 from the germline V gene are SGHNT and YYREEE (reference sequence). This CDR3 is built from 15 residues. The V end lost 0 bases, the J end lost 2 bases, and 11 bases lay between the germline ends. In DNA form, the CDR3 reads TGTGCCAGCAGCTTGGTCACTCCTGCTCAAGAGACCCAGTACTTC. It codes for CASSLVTPAQETQYF.